The 17 T cell receptor beta chains listed next were all sequenced from one sample in a study of blood T cell repertoires in COVID-19. Using immunoSEQ multiplex PCR, the repertoire was profiled, and TCRdb retains in-frame clones only, with some absent. The data contain around 260,000 clones, roughly 89% of them singletons. Sequencing input: peripheral blood. These receptors were collected from a man aged 25 to 45 with acute or convalescent COVID-19.

V is TRBV12-3 or TRBV12-4 and J is TRBJ1-1; D possibly corresponds to TRBD1 (5 bases). CDR3 size: 13 residues. V lost 5 bases and J lost 1, with 8 bases in between. CDR3 sequence reads: CASSHGGNTEAFF. CDR3 in DNA: TGTGCCAGCAGTCACGGGGGGAACACTGAAGCTTTCTTT.

The CDR3 protein is CASRPPRSSGANVLTF. The CDR3 DNA reads as TGTGCCAGCAGACCCCCCCGGAGCTCTGGGGCCAACGTCCTGACTTTC. The chain recombines TRBV28 with TRBJ2-6; D unresolved. This CDR3 has 16 residues. Trimming removed 6 bases from V and 0 bases from J, with 12 bases in between. Per the germline V gene, CDR1 is MDHEN and CDR2 is SYDVKM.

This chain joins TRBV12-3 or TRBV12-4 and TRBJ2-7; no clear D. This CDR3 is built from 13 residues. With 3 bases removed from V and 6 bases from J, the gap between germline ends came to 12 bases. The CDR3 sequence is CASSFGARSEQYF. For the CDR3, the DNA is TGTGCCAGCAGTTTTGGAGCCCGCTCCGAGCAGTACTTC.

V and J are TRBV18 and TRBJ2-2; 12 nucleotides align to TRBD2. Germline V gene lookup returns CDR1 KGHSH and CDR2 LQKENI. The CDR3 consists of 16 residues. Unmatched junction bases numbered 5, after V lost 3 bases and J lost 6 bases. CDR3 sequence (DNA): TGTGCCAGCTCACCGGGACTAGCGGGTTATGCCGGGGAGCTGTTTTTT. Its translation is CASSPGLAGYAGELFF.

The chain employs TRBV11-3 and TRBJ2-5; unclear D gene. Germline assignment: CDR1 SGHNT and CDR2 YENEEA. V dropped 1 base and J dropped 4 bases, with 7 bases sitting between them. CDR3 length: 13 residues. The CDR3 DNA reads TGTGCCAGCAGCTTAGCCCCAGGAGAGACCCAGTACTTC. Translating gives CASSLAPGETQYF.

The chain employs TRBV19 and TRBJ1-1, with 7 bases aligning to TRBD1. The CDR3 runs 12 residues. The junction had 4 bases not matched to a gene; V was cut back by 4 bases and J by 8 bases. The V gene's germline CDR1 is LNHDA and CDR2 SQIVND (reference sequence). CDR3: CASSRTGEEAFF. CDR3 nucleotides: TGTGCCAGTAGTAGGACAGGAGAAGAAGCTTTCTTT.

The chain recombines TRBV3-1 (or the pseudogene TRBV3-2) with TRBJ1-2; D is ambiguous. Trimming stripped 8 bases from V and 7 bases from J, with 14 bases between. Germline V lookup: CDR1 LGHDT, CDR2 YNNKEL (reference sequence). CDR3 size: 12 residues. The CDR3 protein is CASREGNGGYTF. The CDR3 region has the DNA TGTGCCAGCCGCGAGGGTAACGGTGGCTACACCTTC.

The CDR3 protein is CASSEADGGNSPLHF. The CDR3 coding sequence is TGTGCCAGCAGTGAAGCCGACGGCGGGAATTCACCCCTCCACTTT. The chain employs TRBV6-1 and TRBJ1-6; no definite D call. Germline CDR1 reads MNHNS; CDR2 reads SASEGT. Trimming left V 0 bases short and J 7 bases short, with 10 bases between. The CDR3 contains 15 residues.

The CDR3 DNA is TGCGCCAGCAGTGGGGACAGATACAATGAGCAGTTCTTC. Its translation is CASSGDRYNEQFF. The rearrangement uses TRBV10-1 and TRBJ2-1; 7 bases line up with TRBD1. CDR1 is WNHNN and CDR2 is SYGVQD in the germline V gene (reference sequence). The CDR3 consists of 13 residues. With 4 bases clipped from V and 4 bases from J, the junction kept 1 base outside the gene matches.

The chain couples TRBV4-2 to TRBJ2-7, with D possibly matching TRBD2 (6 bases). Germline CDR1 and CDR2: LGHNA and YNFKEQ. The CDR3 runs 14 residues. Deletions cut 0 bases from V and 1 base from J, with 7 bases between. CDR3 in amino acids: CASSQDSGSYEQYF. DNA for the CDR3: TGTGCCAGCAGCCAAGATAGCGGTTCCTACGAGCAGTACTTC.

The chain joins TRBV15 to TRBJ2-1, with 7 bases lining up with TRBD2. The V gene end was trimmed by 0 bases and the J gene end by 6 bases; junction bases not matched to a gene: 5. The germline V gene encodes CDR1 LNHNV and CDR2 YYDKDF (reference sequence). This CDR3 spans 15 amino acids. In nucleotides, the CDR3 is TGTGCCACCAGCAGAGAGGGGGGGTCGGGCAATGAGCAGTTCTTC. Its protein product is CATSREGGSGNEQFF. Full variable domain (outside the CDR3, taken from reference TRBV15 and TRBJ2-1): DAMVIQNPRYQVTQFGKPVTLSCSQTLNHNVMYWYQQKSSQAPKLLFHYYDKDFNNEADTPDNFQSRRPNTSFCFLDIRSPGLGDTAMYLCATSREGGSGNEQFFGPGTRLTVL.

This chain links TRBV27 with TRBJ2-7; TRBD2 aligns across 7 bases. This CDR3 comprises 14 residues. V lost 1 base, J lost 5 bases, and 5 bases stayed unmatched. Germline CDR1 and CDR2: MNHEY and SMNVEV (reference sequence). The CDR3 spells CASSLYRLADEQYF. CDR3 sequence (DNA): TGTGCCAGCAGTTTATATCGACTAGCTGACGAGCAGTACTTC.

The chain recombines TRBV28 with TRBJ2-5, with D possibly being TRBD2 (6 bases). CDR1 and CDR2 (germline): MDHEN, SYDVKM. Trimming removed 6 bases at V and 5 bases at J, with 16 bases between. The CDR3 loop spans 14 amino acids. The CDR3: CASRGRGKGETQYF. The CDR3 DNA is TGTGCCAGCAGGGGACGGGGGAAGGGGGAGACCCAGTACTTC.

The V call is TRBV30, the J call TRBJ1-1, with 9 bases matching TRBD1. The CDR3 loop spans 13 amino acids. Germline V gene sequence: CDR1 GTSNPN, CDR2 SVGIG (reference sequence). Germline trimming cut 3 bases from V and 5 bases from J; bases unmatched to any gene: 4. Here the CDR3 DNA reads TGTGCCTGGAGGGGACAGGGCAAGACTGAAGCTTTCTTT. This translates into CAWRGQGKTEAFF.

The rearrangement uses TRBV5-6 and TRBJ2-1; 7 nucleotides match TRBD1. After removal of 3 bases from V and 6 bases from J, the junction contained 0 bases not matched to a gene. Germline V lookup: CDR1 SGHDT, CDR2 YYEEEE. CDR3 length: 12 amino acids. The CDR3 region has the DNA TGTGCCAGCAGCTGGGACAGCAATGAGCAGTTCTTC. Translated, it gives CASSWDSNEQFF.

The genes are TRBV5-6 and TRBJ2-7; D is ambiguous. The V gene's germline CDR1 is SGHDT and CDR2 YYEEEE. The CDR3 consists of 13 residues. The V end lost 2 bases, the J end lost 0 bases, and 6 bases lay between the germline ends. CDR3 in DNA: TGTGCCAGCAGCTTAGACATCTCCTACGAGCAGTACTTC. It specifies CASSLDISYEQYF.

The chain is built from TRBV5-1 and TRBJ1-6; TRBD1 is a possible D gene (5 bases). The CDR3 sequence is 15 residues long. Germline values: CDR1 SGHRS, CDR2 YFSETQ. V was pared by 0 bases and J by 6 bases, with 10 bases between. In DNA, the CDR3 is TGCGCCAGCAGCTTGGATTCCGGGGGTAATTCACCCCTCCACTTT. It translates to CASSLDSGGNSPLHF.